This T cell receptor (beta chain) was sequenced in a study of T-cell reconstitution after alpha-beta-depleted transplantation in children. Comments on this clonotype: The antigen is undetermined.

Unique molecular identifiers featured in how the TCRbeta library was prepared. Using its own MiXCR run on the PCR reads, TCRdb lists one record per CDR3 protein. Found here are hundreds of thousands of distinct CDR3 sequences, 15% to 20% of them singletons; the top ten hold 5%. Study conclusions and caveats: Surviving thymic progenitors and recipient T cells were the source of high TCRbeta diversity at day 60 in some patients. The study reportedly traced alpha-beta T cells about two months after transplant to several hundred expanded graft clones. A year had passed since transplant, and T-cell counts and diversity by then came mostly from newly produced T cells.

The trim removed 5 bases at V and 3 bases at J, leaving 5 bases unmatched. The CDR3 contains 14 residues. Germline CDR1 SQVTM, CDR2 ANQGSEA. Material: PBMCs, mostly from graft donor cells, obtained 360 days after TCRalphabeta/CD19-depleted stem cell transplant. V gene TRBV29-1 combines with J gene TRBJ2-2; 8 bases fit TRBD2. This receptor was taken from a male patient aged 10 to 17 who had a stem cell transplant for acute lymphoblastic leukemia, so the T cells may come from the graft donor. In DNA, the CDR3 is TGCAGCGTTCGGGGGGGCGCGTACACCGGGGAGCTGTTTTTT. This gives the protein CSVRGGAYTGELFF.